The text below deals with one T cell receptor beta chain. Sequence at one end of the junction differs from germline and may be a read error. The library came from three nested PCR rounds adapted from ARM-PCR protocols. TCRdb reanalysed the multiplex PCR reads using MiXCR and keeps one entry per CDR3 protein. The table lists around 99,000 distinct CDR3 sequences, more than 70% of them singletons, with around 37% in the top ten. The data are from a study of tumor and adjacent non-tumor tissue in lung cancer. There are 14 residues in the CDR3. CDR1 and CDR2 from the germline V gene are DFQATT and SNEGSKA (reference sequence). RNA was extracted from bulk tissue without any cell sorting.

The V call is TRBV20-1, the J call TRBJ2-1; D remains unclear. Sequencing was performed on lung tumor tissue. The source is a woman aged 60-75 years with non-small cell lung cancer. The CDR3 sequence: CSSRVEVSFNEQFF. CDR3 nucleotide sequence: TGCAGTTCTAGAGTGGAAGTGAGTTTCAATGAGCAGTTCTTC.